This is a list of T cell receptor beta chains from one sample in a study of T-cell memory formation after mild COVID-19. MiXCR was run by TCRdb on the 5' RACE reads, yielding one entry per CDR3 protein. This sample carries 530,000 or so distinct CDR3 sequences, around 16% of them seen once, and the ten largest clones take 8.1%. Sequencing input: PBMCs or a T cell subset sorted from them (not recorded which). The receptors were gathered from an adult woman who had mild COVID-19 (a few samples of this study predate the infection). Cell type and time point are not known. Each CDR3 is given with its conserved first and last residue. The order of the fields is J gene, D gene, clone size, V gene, CDR3 DNA, CDR3 protein. A D gene is named only where the DNA matches it firmly. Clone size appears in some rows only: once, few, many, or a class for an expanded clone.

J gene: TRBJ2-1
D gene: NA
clone size: many
V gene: TRBV7-6
CDR3 DNA: TGTGCCAGCAGCTTACGGGGCTCCTACAATGAGCAGTTCTTC
CDR3 protein: CASSLRGSYNEQFF

J gene: TRBJ1-1
D gene: NA
clone size: NA
V gene: TRBV7-2
CDR3 DNA: TGTGCCAGCAGCTCGAGGGTGGTAATCACTGAAGCTTTCTTT
CDR3 protein: CASSSRVVITEAFF

J gene: TRBJ2-2
D gene: TRBD1
clone size: NA
V gene: TRBV9
CDR3 DNA: TGTGCCAGCAGCGAGCCGGGACAGGGGGCCACCGGGGAGCTGTTTTTT
CDR3 protein: CASSEPGQGATGELFF

J gene: TRBJ1-1
D gene: NA
clone size: NA
V gene: TRBV14
CDR3 DNA: TGTGCCAGCAGCCCCGGAGTTCCCAGCATCGCGAACACTGAAGCTTTCTTT
CDR3 protein: CASSPGVPSIANTEAFF

J gene: TRBJ2-3
D gene: NA
clone size: NA
V gene: TRBV7-2
CDR3 DNA: TGTGCCAGCAGCTTACAAGAAGGGGGCACAGATACGCAGTATTTT
CDR3 protein: CASSLQEGGTDTQYF

J gene: TRBJ2-7
D gene: NA
clone size: few
V gene: TRBV5-4
CDR3 DNA: TGTGCCAGCAGCCCACAATTGGGGGAGTACTTC
CDR3 protein: CASSPQLGEYF

J gene: TRBJ1-5
D gene: NA
clone size: NA
V gene: TRBV7-8
CDR3 DNA: TGTGCCAGCAGCTTAGCACGGACGATCAATCAGCCCCAGCATTTT
CDR3 protein: CASSLARTINQPQHF

J gene: TRBJ1-1
D gene: NA
clone size: NA
V gene: TRBV20-1
CDR3 DNA: TGCAGTGCTAGAGATTCAGGAGCTAACACAATGAACACTGAAGCTTTCTTT
CDR3 protein: CSARDSGANTMNTEAFF

J gene: TRBJ2-1
D gene: NA
clone size: NA
V gene: TRBV29-1
CDR3 DNA: TGCAGCGTTGAAAGGGAGATAGAGTTCTTC
CDR3 protein: CSVEREIEFF

J gene: TRBJ2-5
D gene: TRBD2
clone size: few
V gene: TRBV29-1
CDR3 DNA: TGCAGCGTTGGACCCCTAGCGGGGGAGCAAGAGACCCAGTACTTC
CDR3 protein: CSVGPLAGEQETQYF